A selection of T cell receptor beta chains follows, all from one sample in a study of blood T cell repertoires in COVID-19. The assay was immunoSEQ multiplex PCR, and TCRdb's table has in-frame clones only and misses some. The repertoire holds about 230,000 clones, with more than 65% as singletons. Sequenced input: peripheral blood. Receptors originate from an elderly woman with acute or convalescent COVID-19. Both conserved end residues are part of each CDR3. The D gene is left open where the match is weak. Some rows have no size entry. The others give once, few or many, or a class for an expanded clone.

TRBV10-1	few	TRBJ2-1	NA	CASSVNIGNEQFF	TGCGCCAGCAGTGTGAATATCGGCAATGAGCAGTTCTTC
TRBV19	NA	TRBJ1-2	TRBD1	CASSTTGEGYGYTF	TGTGCCAGTAGTACGACAGGGGAGGGCTATGGCTACACCTTC
TRBV11-3	NA	TRBJ2-3	TRBD2	CASSRAGGPLVTDTQYF	TGTGCCAGCAGTAGGGCGGGAGGGCCTCTGGTCACAGATACGCAGTATTTT
TRBV14	NA	TRBJ1-3	NA	CASSQESQGLSGNTIYF	TGTGCCAGCAGCCAAGAATCGCAGGGGCTCTCTGGAAACACCATATATTTT
TRBV19	NA	TRBJ2-3	TRBD2	CATGTSGSADTQYF	TGTGCCACCGGGACTAGCGGGAGCGCAGATACGCAGTATTTT
TRBV30	NA	TRBJ2-7	NA	CAWSVQRVLYF	TGTGCCTGGAGTGTACAACGGGTTTTGTACTTC
TRBV7-2	once	TRBJ2-3	NA	CASSPETGTDTQYF	TGTGCCAGCAGCCCAGAGACAGGCACAGATACGCAGTATTTT
TRBV14	few	TRBJ1-2	NA	CASSQGRHYGYTF	TGTGCCAGCAGCCAAGGGCGGCACTATGGCTACACCTTC
TRBV3-1/TRBV3-2	NA	TRBJ2-1	NA	CASSQAAGVGNEQFF	TGTGCCAGCAGCCAAGCGGCAGGGGTCGGGAATGAGCAGTTCTTC
TRBV28	NA	TRBJ1-1	NA	CASSSMTKLTEAFF	TGTGCCAGCAGTTCCATGACAAAGCTCACTGAAGCTTTCTTT
TRBV18	NA	TRBJ1-1	NA	CASSPQGQFEAFF	TGTGCCAGCTCACCTCAAGGACAGTTTGAAGCTTTCTTT
TRBV9	once	TRBJ2-7	TRBD1	CASSARQGVSYEQYF	TGTGCCAGCAGCGCCCGACAGGGGGTGTCCTACGAGCAGTACTTC
TRBV5-6	NA	TRBJ1-1	TRBD1	CASSWKAGTGGAFF	TGTGCCAGCAGCTGGAAAGCCGGGACAGGGGGGGCTTTCTTT
TRBV15	NA	TRBJ1-1	NA	CATRPLEGPNTEAFF	TGTGCCACCAGACCCTTGGAGGGGCCAAACACTGAAGCTTTCTTT
TRBV21-1	NA	TRBJ1-1	NA	CASSGKGGGEKVHTEAFF	TGTGCCAGCAGCGGAAAAGGGGGGGGCGAAAAGGTACACACTGAAGCTTTCTTT
TRBV11-2	NA	TRBJ2-7	TRBD2	CASSYRGGLMDSYEQYF	TGTGCCAGCAGCTACCGGGGAGGGTTGATGGATTCCTACGAGCAGTACTTC
TRBV7-9	few	TRBJ2-1	TRBD2	CASSETWGGSVGNEQFF	TGTGCCAGCAGCGAAACCTGGGGCGGGAGCGTGGGCAATGAGCAGTTCTTC
TRBV27	NA	TRBJ2-3	TRBD1	CASSTDRGRLTDTQYF	TGTGCCAGCAGTACCGACAGGGGGCGCCTCACAGATACGCAGTATTTT
TRBV19	few	TRBJ1-2	NA	CASTQPAMHGYTF	TGTGCCAGTACCCAACCCGCGATGCATGGCTACACCTTC
TRBV6-5	NA	TRBJ1-1	NA	CASSMTVSNTEAFF	TGTGCCAGCAGTATGACAGTTTCGAACACTGAAGCTTTCTTT
TRBV19	NA	TRBJ2-7	TRBD2	CASSFGLAGTYEQYF	TGTGCCAGTAGTTTCGGACTAGCGGGTACCTACGAGCAGTACTTC
TRBV29-1	NA	TRBJ2-3	NA	CSVGGATQYF	TGCAGCGTTGGGGGCGCTACGCAGTATTTT
TRBV7-8	NA	TRBJ2-1	TRBD2	CASSLGPSGSGWKQFF	TGTGCCAGCAGCTTAGGCCCTAGCGGGAGTGGTTGGAAGCAGTTCTTC
TRBV7-9	NA	TRBJ2-1	NA	CASSRLVVEQFF	TGTGCCAGCAGCCGACTAGTAGTTGAGCAGTTCTTC
TRBV29-1	few	TRBJ2-3	TRBD2	CSTGYGGGTDTQYF	TGCAGCACTGGCTACGGGGGGGGCACAGATACGCAGTATTTT
TRBV12-3/TRBV12-4	once	TRBJ1-2	NA	CASSSPDRYGYTF	TGTGCCAGCAGTTCACCCGACAGATATGGCTACACCTTC
TRBV13	NA	TRBJ1-5	NA	CASSLGGAQVQPQHF	TGTGCCAGCAGCTTAGGAGGGGCGCAGGTTCAGCCCCAGCATTTT
TRBV6-5	few	TRBJ1-1	TRBD1	CASIRDRDLTEAFF	TGTGCCAGCATTCGGGACAGGGACCTCACTGAAGCTTTCTTT
TRBV14	few	TRBJ1-1	NA	CASSQEGRAWGTEAFF	TGTGCCAGCAGCCAAGAGGGCAGGGCCTGGGGCACTGAAGCTTTCTTT
TRBV7-3	NA	TRBJ2-1	NA	CASSQEGYNEQFF	TGTGCCAGCAGCCAGGAGGGGTACAATGAGCAGTTCTTC
TRBV6-5	NA	TRBJ2-7	NA	CASKFGLISSYEQYF	TGTGCCAGCAAGTTCGGACTTATTTCTTCCTACGAGCAGTACTTC
TRBV7-2	NA	TRBJ1-3	NA	CASSRGGLRLGNTIYF	TGTGCCAGCAGCAGGGGGGGGTTACGACTTGGAAACACCATATATTTT
TRBV6-1	NA	TRBJ2-1	TRBD1	CASSDRDRGYNEQFF	TGTGCCAGCAGTGACCGGGACAGGGGATACAATGAGCAGTTCTTC
TRBV20-1	NA	TRBJ1-2	NA	CSAGGDYGYTF	TGCAGTGCTGGGGGGGACTATGGCTACACCTTC
TRBV3-1/TRBV3-2	NA	TRBJ2-1	TRBD2	CASSRRLAGGYNEQFF	TGTGCCAGCAGCCGACGACTAGCGGGGGGATACAATGAGCAGTTCTTC
TRBV10-3	NA	TRBJ2-7	TRBD2	CAIRGTNVTYEQYF	TGTGCCATCAGGGGGACTAATGTGACCTACGAGCAGTACTTC
TRBV4-1	NA	TRBJ1-5	NA	CASSQDLRSGRGGQPQHF	TGCGCCAGCAGCCAAGACCTCCGTTCGGGCCGAGGGGGTCAGCCCCAGCATTTT
TRBV5-6	NA	TRBJ1-5	NA	CASSAGRGNQPQHF	TGTGCCAGCAGCGCCGGTCGGGGCAATCAGCCCCAGCATTTT
TRBV12-5	few	TRBJ2-5	NA	CASGLITDRKETQYF	TGTGCTAGTGGTTTGATAACGGACAGAAAAGAGACCCAGTACTTC
TRBV5-4	NA	TRBJ2-3	TRBD2	CASSFLDAGDTDTQYF	TGTGCCAGCAGCTTCCTCGACGCGGGGGACACAGATACGCAGTATTTT
TRBV4-1	NA	TRBJ1-2	TRBD1	CASSQGLGQDNYGYTF	TGCGCCAGCAGCCAAGGGTTGGGACAGGACAACTATGGCTACACCTTC
TRBV2	NA	TRBJ1-2	NA	CASSLGSNYGYTF	TGTGCCAGCAGTCTAGGAAGTAACTATGGCTACACCTTC
TRBV4-1	NA	TRBJ1-1	NA	CASSQDPTGIGTEAFF	TGCGCCAGCAGCCAAGACCCGACAGGAATTGGGACTGAAGCTTTCTTT
TRBV4-1	NA	TRBJ2-1	TRBD1	CASSQETGGASYNEQFF	TGCGCCAGCAGCCAAGAGACAGGGGGCGCGTCCTACAATGAGCAGTTCTTC
TRBV6-5	NA	TRBJ2-7	NA	CASSYNRDYEQYF	TGTGCCAGCAGTTACAACAGGGACTACGAGCAGTACTTC
TRBV19	NA	TRBJ2-7	NA	CASSKRSQIYEQYF	TGTGCCAGTAGTAAGAGGAGCCAAATCTACGAGCAGTACTTC
TRBV7-2	NA	TRBJ2-1	TRBD2	CASSRTSGYNEQFF	TGTGCCAGCAGCCGGACTAGCGGTTACAATGAGCAGTTCTTC
TRBV28	NA	TRBJ2-3	NA	CASSSGGGAADTQYF	TGTGCCAGCAGCTCAGGGGGAGGCGCGGCAGATACGCAGTATTTT
TRBV6-6	NA	TRBJ1-2	NA	CASSSTGMKRDYTF	TGTGCCAGCAGTTCCACAGGGATGAAAAGGGACTACACCTTC